The subject of this entry is one T cell receptor (beta chain). Selected positively for CCR7 and CD45RO-negative, naive CD8 cells excluded terminally differentiated effector memory CD45RA+ cells. Germline CDR1 is SGDLS and CDR2 is YYNGEE. V lost 3 bases to trimming and J lost 2 bases, with 16 bases between them. This CDR3 has 16 residues. Generated by immunoSEQ multiplex PCR, the TCRdb table keeps only in-frame clones and is missing some. Among a few million clones listed, approximately 92% were seen once. The sample is drawn from a study of shared clonotypes between healthy human individuals. The gene calls are TRBV9 and TRBJ2-3; tentatively, D is TRBD1 (7 bases). The sample consisted of naive CD8+ T cells from PBMCs. This clonotype originated in a man aged 18 to 30 in good health. Some clones in this sample may be carry-over from other donors' samples. The CDR3 loop is CASSEPQGGYTDTQYF. The DNA of the CDR3 is TGTGCCAGCAGCGAACCGCAGGGGGGATACACAGATACGCAGTATTTT.